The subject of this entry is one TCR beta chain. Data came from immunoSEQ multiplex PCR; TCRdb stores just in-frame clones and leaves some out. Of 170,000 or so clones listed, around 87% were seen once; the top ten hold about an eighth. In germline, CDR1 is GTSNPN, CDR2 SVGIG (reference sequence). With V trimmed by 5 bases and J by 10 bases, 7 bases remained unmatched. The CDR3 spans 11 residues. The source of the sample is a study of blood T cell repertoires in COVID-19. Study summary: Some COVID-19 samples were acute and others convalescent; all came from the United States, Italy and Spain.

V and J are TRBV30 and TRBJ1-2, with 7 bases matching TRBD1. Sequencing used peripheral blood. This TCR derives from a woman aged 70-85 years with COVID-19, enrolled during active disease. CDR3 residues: CAWDREFFYTF. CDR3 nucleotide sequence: TGTGCCTGGGACAGGGAGTTTTTCTACACCTTC.